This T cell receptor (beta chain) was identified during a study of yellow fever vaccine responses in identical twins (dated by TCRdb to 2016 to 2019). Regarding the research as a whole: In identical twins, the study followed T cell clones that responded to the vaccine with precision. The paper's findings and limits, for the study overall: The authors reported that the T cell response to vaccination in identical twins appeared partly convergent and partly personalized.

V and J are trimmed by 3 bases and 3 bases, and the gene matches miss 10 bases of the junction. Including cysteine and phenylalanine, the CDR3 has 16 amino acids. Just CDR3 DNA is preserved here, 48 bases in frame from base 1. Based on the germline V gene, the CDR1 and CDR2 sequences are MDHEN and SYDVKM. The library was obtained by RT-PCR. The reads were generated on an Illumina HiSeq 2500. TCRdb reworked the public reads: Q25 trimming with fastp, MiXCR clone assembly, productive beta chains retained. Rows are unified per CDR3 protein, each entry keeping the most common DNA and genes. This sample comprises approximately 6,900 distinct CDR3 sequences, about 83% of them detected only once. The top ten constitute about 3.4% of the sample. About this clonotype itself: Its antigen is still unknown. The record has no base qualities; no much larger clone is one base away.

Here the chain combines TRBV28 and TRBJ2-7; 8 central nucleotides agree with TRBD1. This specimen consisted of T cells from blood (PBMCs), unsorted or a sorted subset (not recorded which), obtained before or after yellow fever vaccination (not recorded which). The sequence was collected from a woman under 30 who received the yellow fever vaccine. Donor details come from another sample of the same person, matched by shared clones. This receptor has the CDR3 CASSFATQGDIYEQYF. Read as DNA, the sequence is TGTGCCAGCAGTTTCGCCACACAGGGGGACATCTACGAGCAGTACTTC.